This T cell receptor beta chain appears in the sequencing data of a study of T cell repertoires in cytomegalovirus infection. Background on the study: Through public TCR beta signatures, both CMV infection and matching HLA type were indicated.

TCRdb itself ran the reads through MiXCR, one entry per CDR3 protein. The sample lists about 360,000 distinct CDR3 sequences; around a third were seen once. As to this clonotype: No antigen is known for it. At one boundary the junction diverges from the germline segment, which might be a read error.

This receptor was obtained from a human donor in good health (CMV status not recorded). Some clones in this sample may be carry-over from other donors' samples. Sequencing used cultured PBMCs, obtained from culture after CMV antigen stimulation.

For the CDR3, the DNA is TGCGGCGTTGGTGCCAGTCCGAGCACAGATACGCAGTATTTT. Protein: CGVGASPSTDTQYF. V gene TRBV29-1 combines with J gene TRBJ2-3; D gene ambiguous. This CDR3 spans 14 amino acids. Germline V gene lookup returns CDR1 SQVTM and CDR2 ANQGSEA.